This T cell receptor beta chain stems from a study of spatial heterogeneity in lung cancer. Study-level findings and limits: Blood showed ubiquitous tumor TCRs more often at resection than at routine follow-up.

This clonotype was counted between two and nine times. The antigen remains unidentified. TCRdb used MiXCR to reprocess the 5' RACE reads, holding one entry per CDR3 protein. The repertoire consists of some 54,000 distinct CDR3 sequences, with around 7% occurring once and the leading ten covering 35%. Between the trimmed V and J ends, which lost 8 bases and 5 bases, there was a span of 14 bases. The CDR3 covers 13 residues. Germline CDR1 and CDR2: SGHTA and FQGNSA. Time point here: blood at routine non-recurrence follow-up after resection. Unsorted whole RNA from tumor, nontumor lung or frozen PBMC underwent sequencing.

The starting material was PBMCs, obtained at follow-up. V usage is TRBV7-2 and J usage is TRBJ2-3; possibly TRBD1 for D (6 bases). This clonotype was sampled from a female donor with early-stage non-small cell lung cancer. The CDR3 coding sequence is TGTGCCAGCGCACTACAGGGAGAAGATACGCAGTATTTT. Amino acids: CASALQGEDTQYF.